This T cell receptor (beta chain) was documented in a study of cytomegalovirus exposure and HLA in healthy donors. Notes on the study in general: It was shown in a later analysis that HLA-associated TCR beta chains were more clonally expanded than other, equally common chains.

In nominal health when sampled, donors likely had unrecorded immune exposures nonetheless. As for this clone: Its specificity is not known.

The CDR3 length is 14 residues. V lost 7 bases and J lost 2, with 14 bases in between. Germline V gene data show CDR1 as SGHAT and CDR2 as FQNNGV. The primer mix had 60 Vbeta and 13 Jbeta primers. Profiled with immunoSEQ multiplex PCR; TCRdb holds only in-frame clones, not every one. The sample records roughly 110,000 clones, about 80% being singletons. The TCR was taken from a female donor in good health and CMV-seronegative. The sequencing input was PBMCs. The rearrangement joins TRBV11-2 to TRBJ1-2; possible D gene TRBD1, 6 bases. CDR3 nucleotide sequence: TGTGCCAGCACCTCGCTGGACAGAAACTATGGCTACACCTTC. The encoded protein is CASTSLDRNYGYTF.